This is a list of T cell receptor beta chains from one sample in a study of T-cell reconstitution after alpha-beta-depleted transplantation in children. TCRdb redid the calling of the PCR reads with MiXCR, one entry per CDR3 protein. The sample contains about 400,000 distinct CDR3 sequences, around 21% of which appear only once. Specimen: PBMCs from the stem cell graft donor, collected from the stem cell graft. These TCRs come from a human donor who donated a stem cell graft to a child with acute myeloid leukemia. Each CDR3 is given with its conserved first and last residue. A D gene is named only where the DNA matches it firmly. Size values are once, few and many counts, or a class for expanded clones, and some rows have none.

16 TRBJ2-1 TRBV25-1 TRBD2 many CASSESGAGDSVEQFF TGTGCCAGCAGTGAATCTGGAGCGGGAGATAGTGTTGAGCAGTTCTTC
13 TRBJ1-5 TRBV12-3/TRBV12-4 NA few CASSGKVGQPQHF TGTGCCAGCAGTGGTAAGGTGGGTCAGCCCCAGCATTTT
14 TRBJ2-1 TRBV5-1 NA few CASRLESSYNEQFF TGCGCCAGCAGATTAGAGAGCTCCTACAATGAGCAGTTCTTC
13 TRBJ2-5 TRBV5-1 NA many CASSLTGMETQYF TGCGCCAGCAGCTTGACAGGGATGGAGACCCAGTACTTC
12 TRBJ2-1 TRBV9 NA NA CASSAYYNEQFF TGTGCCAGCAGCGCCTACTACAATGAGCAGTTCTTC
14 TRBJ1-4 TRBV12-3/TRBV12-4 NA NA CASSLTRQAEKLFF TGTGCCAGCAGTTTAACTCGACAGGCTGAAAAACTGTTTTTT
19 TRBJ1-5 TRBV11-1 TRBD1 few CASSFTGTGPDYGNQPQHF TGTGCCAGCAGCTTTACCGGGACAGGGCCGGATTATGGCAATCAGCCCCAGCATTTT
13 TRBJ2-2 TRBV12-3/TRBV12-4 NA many CASSPDSPGELFF TGTGCCAGCAGTCCGGACAGTCCCGGGGAGCTGTTTTTT
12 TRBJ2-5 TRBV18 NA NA CASSPRSETQYF TGTGCCAGCTCACCAAGAAGTGAGACCCAGTACTTC
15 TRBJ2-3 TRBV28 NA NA CASSRDPQQADTQYF TGTGCCAGCAGTAGGGACCCTCAGCAAGCAGATACGCAGTATTTT
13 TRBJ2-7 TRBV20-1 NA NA CSARDRGQGEQYF TGCAGTGCTAGAGATCGGGGCCAGGGCGAGCAGTACTTC
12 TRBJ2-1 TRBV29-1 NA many CSGRRQNNEQFF TGCAGCGGACGACGACAGAACAATGAGCAGTTCTTC
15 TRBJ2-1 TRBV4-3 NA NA CASSGEGNDWGEQFF TGCGCCAGCAGCGGCGAGGGAAATGACTGGGGTGAGCAGTTCTTC
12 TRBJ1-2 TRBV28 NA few CASRTYFYGYTF TGTGCCAGCAGGACCTACTTCTATGGCTACACCTTC
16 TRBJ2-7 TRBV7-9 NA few CASSLVIGGNSYEQYF TGTGCCAGCAGCTTAGTCATAGGAGGGAACTCCTACGAGCAGTACTTC
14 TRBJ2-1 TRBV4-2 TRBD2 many CASTRGDSYNEQFF TGTGCCAGCACCCGGGGGGACTCCTACAATGAGCAGTTCTTC